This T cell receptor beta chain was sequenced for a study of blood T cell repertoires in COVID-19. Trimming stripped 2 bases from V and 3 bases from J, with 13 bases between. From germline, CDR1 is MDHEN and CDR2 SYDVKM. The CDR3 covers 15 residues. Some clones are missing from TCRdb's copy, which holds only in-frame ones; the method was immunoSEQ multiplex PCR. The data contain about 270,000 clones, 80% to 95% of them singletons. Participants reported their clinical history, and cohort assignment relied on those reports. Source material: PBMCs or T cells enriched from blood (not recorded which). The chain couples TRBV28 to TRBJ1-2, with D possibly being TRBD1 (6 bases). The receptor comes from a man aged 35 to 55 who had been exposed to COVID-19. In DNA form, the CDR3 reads TGTGCCAGCAGTTTAACCTCCGACAGGCACTATGGCTACACCTTC. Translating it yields CASSLTSDRHYGYTF.